The sequence of this T cell receptor beta chain was determined in a study of T cell repertoires in cytomegalovirus infection. In germline, CDR1 is LNHDA, CDR2 SQIVND (reference sequence). J gave up 4 bases and V 8 bases, and 10 bases lay outside the gene matches. The CDR3 has 15 amino acids. In regard to this clonotype: Its antigen remains unknown.

TCRdb recomputed calls from the reads with MiXCR, one row per CDR3 protein. This table has about 500,000 distinct CDR3 sequences, about 33% appearing once. The sample consisted of cultured PBMCs, taken from culture after CMV antigen stimulation. This clonotype was sampled from a human donor in good health (CMV status not recorded). Some clones in this sample may be carry-over from other donors' samples. The chain joins TRBV19 to TRBJ2-5; 10 nucleotides align to TRBD2. The DNA for the CDR3 is TGTGCCAGTTCGTTACTAGCGGGGATGGGAGAGACCCAGTACTTC. This codes for CASSLLAGMGETQYF. The full variable domain, its missing parts supplied by reference TRBV19 and TRBJ2-5, is DGGITQSPKYLFRKEGQNVTLSCEQNLNHDAMYWYRQDPGQGLRLIYYSQIVNDFQKGDIAEGYSVSREKKESFPLTVTSAQKNPTAFYLCASSLLAGMGETQYFGPGTRLLVL.